This TCR beta chain comes out of a study of regulatory T cells in long-lasting Graves disease. Study results and caveats: Patients with persistent disease showed a bias toward TRBV28, TRBJ1-2 and TRBJ2-5.

A remark on this clonotype: Antigen unknown.

Time point described: newly diagnosed GD, antithyroid drugs for less than 3 months. PBMC-extracted RNA yielded the TCR library. The CDR3 has 15 amino acids. The trim removed 2 bases at V and 5 bases at J, leaving 4 bases unmatched. From germline, CDR1 is MNHEY and CDR2 SMNVEV (reference sequence). Libraries of TCR beta came from iRepertoire HTBI primers plus Arm-PCR of CDR3 regions. TCRdb redid the calling of the multiplex PCR reads with MiXCR, one entry per CDR3 protein. The sample carries approximately 560,000 distinct CDR3 sequences, 15% to 20% recorded once. This same sample was also taken into another study, of T cells in Graves' hyperthyroidism and ophthalmopathy.

Source: peripheral blood mononuclear cells (PBMCs), taken at new diagnosis, from a patient treated with antithyroid drugs. This clonotype originated in a man aged 18 to 30 with Graves disease. V usage is TRBV27 and J usage is TRBJ2-1; 9 bases align to TRBD2. The CDR3, as DNA: TGTGCCAGCAGTTTAGACAGCGGGGGGAACAATGAGCAGTTCTTC. Amino acids: CASSLDSGGNNEQFF.